This TCR beta chain is from a study of cytomegalovirus exposure and HLA in healthy donors. Per germline, CDR1 SGHKS and CDR2 YYEKEE (reference sequence). This CDR3 is built from 14 residues. The V gene lost 6 bases and the J gene lost 3 bases, with 13 bases spanning the gap. The primer mix had 60 Vbeta and 13 Jbeta primers. Produced via immunoSEQ multiplex PCR; TCRdb's table is partial and in-frame only. The table records around 140,000 clones, approximately 74% of them present only once. This TCR came from a male donor in good health and CMV-seronegative. The source material was PBMCs. The V and J genes are TRBV5-5 and TRBJ1-3; no reliable D call. CDR3 amino acids: CASTLEAIGNTIYF. CDR3 nucleotides: TGTGCCAGCACCCTCGAGGCGATTGGAAACACCATATATTTT. The full variable domain, in which reference TRBV5-5 and TRBJ1-3 provide the parts outside the CDR3, is DAGVTQSPTHLIKTRGQQVTLRCSPISGHKSVSWYQQVLGQGPQFIFQYYEKEERGRGNFPDRFSARQFPNYSSELNVNALLLGDSALYLCASTLEAIGNTIYFGEGSWLTVV.